The clone carrying this T cell receptor (beta chain) has a count of ten or more. This sample was included in a study of T cells in Graves' hyperthyroidism and ophthalmopathy. The CDR3 regions of TCR beta were amplified from RNA transcripts. First-round RT-PCR targeting the TCR CDR3 was performed with the HTBI primer set. MiXCR was run by TCRdb on the multiplex PCR reads, yielding one entry per CDR3 protein. The sample holds a few hundred thousand distinct CDR3 sequences, roughly an eighth seen once. The CDR3 is 18 residues long. V gave up 4 bases and J gave up 6 bases; unmatched junction bases: 11. The germline V gene has CDR1 SGHTA and CDR2 FQGTGA.

The chain joins TRBV7-3 to TRBJ2-1; TRBD2 matches at 14 bases. The specimen was blood. This clonotype originated in a woman younger than 30 with Graves' hyperthyroidism. The CDR3 is CASSSPLGTSGSINEQFF. For the CDR3, the DNA is TGTGCCAGCAGCTCACCCCTCGGGACTAGCGGGAGTATCAATGAGCAGTTCTTC.